The clone carrying this TCR beta chain has a handful of counts. A library of TCRbeta sequences, prepared with unique molecular identifiers, was generated. TCRdb redid the calling of the PCR reads with MiXCR, one entry per CDR3 protein. The data show some 490,000 distinct CDR3 sequences, under 15% seen once. The sample is drawn from a study of T-cell reconstitution after alpha-beta-depleted transplantation in children. Germline V lookup: CDR1 SGDLS, CDR2 YYNGEE. There are 13 residues in the CDR3. V shed 3 bases and J shed 9 bases, with 13 bases lying between them. The sequence was obtained from a human donor who donated a stem cell graft to a child with combined immunodeficiency. The material was PBMCs from the stem cell graft donor, obtained from the stem cell graft. The chain carries TRBV9 and TRBJ2-1; D perhaps matches TRBD2 (6 bases). The CDR3 region is CASSGLGSGEQFF. In DNA form, the CDR3 reads TGTGCCAGCAGCGGTCTCGGGAGCGGTGAGCAGTTCTTC.